The entry that follows covers one T cell receptor beta chain sequence. Antigen: not known. Assay used: immunoSEQ multiplex PCR; TCRdb lists only in-frame clones, some missing. The data contain 100,000 or so clones, over 70% of them seen just once; the ten biggest clones take up just over 5.5%. V lost 5 bases, J lost 4 bases, and 8 bases lay in between. Germline V CDR1 and CDR2: MDHEN, SYDVKM. CDR3 length equals 12 residues. This record comes from a study of identifying expanded T cells in peripheral blood. Whole-study results and caveats: Technical replicates showed about 1.2 changed clones; roughly two weeks roughly 18; four weeks 19. Clone count variance between roughly 2-week samples rose with total template count.

Collection occurred without any documented infections or immune events in donors. Sequencing was performed on blood. The clonotype originates from a person between 18 and 75 years old in good health. The chain recombines TRBV28 with TRBJ1-1; tentatively, D is TRBD1 (5 bases). DNA of the CDR3: TGTGCCAGCAGTCCCAGGGCCACTGAAGCTTTCTTT. It codes for CASSPRATEAFF.